This entry describes one T cell receptor beta chain. In its sample, this clonotype was seen a few times. The clone's antigen remains unknown. No per-base quality is available; no much larger clone lies one base away. The data stem from a study of T-cell memory formation after mild COVID-19 (dated by TCRdb to the early 2020s). Regarding the study in general: TCR sequence clusters from the two donors were found to be largely donor specific. Two young, previously healthy adult volunteers, one female and one male, were included in the cohort. T-cell clones expanding and contracting after mild COVID-19 in two donors were tracked by longitudinal TCRalpha and TCRbeta repertoire sequencing.

PBMCs were isolated by Ficoll-Paque density gradient centrifugation. Summary of the overall study and its limitations: Clones contracting from day 15 to 85 had balanced CD4/CD8 phenotypes, while a second wave expanding from day 15 to 37 was biased towards CD4+. The study included only a couple of mild cases, and larger cohorts that include severe cases with pre-infection samples were judged to be necessary. Contracting CD4+ clones appeared mostly in the CM and EM memory subsets, whereas CD8+ clones were enriched in EMRA. Some responding clones were detected in pre-infection memory, which suggested that pre-existing cross-reactive memory T cells had joined the SARS-CoV-2 response. The second-wave clones that peaked on day 37 were not confirmed to be SARS-CoV-2 specific.

V is reduced by 0 bases and J by 10 bases, leaving a spacing of 16 bases between them. Counted from cysteine to phenylalanine, this CDR3 has 16 amino acids. Only the CDR3 part of the read is kept: 48 bases, read in frame from the first base. CDR1 and CDR2 are drawn from the germline V gene: SGHTA, FQGNSA. Sequencing used an Illumina NovaSeq 6000. Using 5'RACE with constant-segment primers, TCRalpha and TCRbeta cDNA libraries were constructed, with sample barcodes and unique molecular identifiers added in the process. RNA was extracted from every sample with Trizol reagent. Libraries were amplified in two PCR steps, with a second sample barcode and Illumina TruSeq adapters added in the second step. Sequencing of the libraries was done on an Illumina NovaSeq, producing 2 x 150 bp paired-end reads. In the source study's methods: Demultiplexing of reads and collapsing into UMI-guided consensus sequences were performed with migec v1.2.7. Using mixcr v2.1.11, UMI consensuses were aligned to TRA and TRB V and J templates and then assembled into clonotypes. Expanded or contracted clonotypes were those called significant by both edgeR and NoisET, with noise models trained on biological replicates. For edgeR calls, the thresholds were a false discovery rate-adjusted p below 0.01 and a log2 fold-change of 1. As an exploratory analysis of dynamics, max-normalized trajectories of the 1000 most abundant clonotypes were examined with PCA combined with hierarchical clustering. The CD4 or CD8 phenotype of responding clones was assigned using the separately sequenced CD4+ and CD8+ repertoires. Through fastp at Q25 and MiXCR, TCRdb rebuilt clones from the public reads, retaining in-frame beta chains. All rows with the same CDR3 protein become a single entry with the most common DNA and genes. TCRdb's processing, not the authors', yielded these V and J calls. This sample gives just over 400,000 distinct CDR3 sequences in total; about a quarter of them show up just once. Clones ranked in the top ten supply about 12% of the sample.

The V and J genes are TRBV7-2 and TRBJ1-6; D gene: possibly TRBD1, on 5 matching bases. This clonotype was obtained from an adult woman who had mild COVID-19 (a few samples of this study predate the infection). The sample titles of this study are shuffled in the database, so cell type and time point are left out; the donor was told from shared clones. Material for sequencing was PBMCs or a T cell subset sorted from them (not recorded which). The CDR3 protein sequence reads: CASSLAMRGVRSPLHF. In nucleotides, the sequence is TGTGCCAGCAGCTTAGCTATGAGGGGAGTTCGGTCACCCCTCCACTTT.